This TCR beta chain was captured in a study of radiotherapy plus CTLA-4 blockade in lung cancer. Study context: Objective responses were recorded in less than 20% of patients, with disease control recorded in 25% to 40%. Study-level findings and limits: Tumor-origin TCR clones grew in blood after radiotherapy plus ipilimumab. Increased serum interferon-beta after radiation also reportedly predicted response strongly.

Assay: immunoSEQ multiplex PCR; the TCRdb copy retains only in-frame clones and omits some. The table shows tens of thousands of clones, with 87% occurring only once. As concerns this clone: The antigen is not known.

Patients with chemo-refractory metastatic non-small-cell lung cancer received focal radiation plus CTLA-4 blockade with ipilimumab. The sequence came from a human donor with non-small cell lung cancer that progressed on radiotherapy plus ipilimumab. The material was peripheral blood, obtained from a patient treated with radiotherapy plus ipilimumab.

CDR3 nucleotides: TGTGCCAGCCGCCTTAGCGGAGGGGTCTACAATGAGCAGTTCTTC. Residues: CASRLSGGVYNEQFF. The V and J genes are TRBV27 and TRBJ2-1; maybe TRBD2 (6 bases). V was clipped by 8 bases and J by 3 bases, with 17 bases between them. This CDR3 has 15 residues. CDR1 is MNHEY and CDR2 is SMNVEV in the germline V gene (reference sequence).